Listed below are T cell receptor beta chains from one sample, sequenced in a study of T cell changes during pregnancy in multiple sclerosis. Profiled with immunoSEQ multiplex PCR; TCRdb holds only in-frame clones, not every one. Of under 70,000 clones listed, about 92% are singletons. The sample in question was CD4+ T cells from peripheral blood mononuclear cells, obtained after pregnancy. Receptors were obtained from a female donor with multiple sclerosis, enrolled in a pregnancy study. CDR3s include the opening cysteine and the closing phenylalanine or tryptophan. Each record gives: V gene, J gene, clone size, CDR3 protein. For some rows the clone size is stated as once, few or many, or as a class when expanded; others skip it.

v_call: TRBV10-3
j_call: TRBJ2-1
clone_size: NA
cdr3_aa: CAIREWSGGANEQFF

v_call: TRBV5-1
j_call: TRBJ1-5
clone_size: few
cdr3_aa: CASSLQGLGQPQHF

v_call: TRBV15
j_call: TRBJ1-1
clone_size: NA
cdr3_aa: CATSRTGRGEAFF

v_call: TRBV19
j_call: TRBJ1-2
clone_size: once
cdr3_aa: CASSVNRDSYGYTF

v_call: TRBV10-3
j_call: TRBJ1-2
clone_size: NA
cdr3_aa: CAISTNRARDYGYTF

v_call: TRBV9
j_call: TRBJ2-3
clone_size: NA
cdr3_aa: CASSVGSGGDTQYF

v_call: TRBV30
j_call: TRBJ2-7
clone_size: NA
cdr3_aa: CACSRDRGLYEQYF

v_call: TRBV9
j_call: TRBJ1-1
clone_size: NA
cdr3_aa: CASSHKPGTPNTEAFF

v_call: TRBV5-8
j_call: TRBJ2-7
clone_size: NA
cdr3_aa: CASSLARKNYEQYF

v_call: TRBV9
j_call: TRBJ1-1
clone_size: NA
cdr3_aa: CASSVTAGRNTEAFF

v_call: TRBV5-4
j_call: TRBJ1-1
clone_size: NA
cdr3_aa: CASSLAGRGTEAFF

v_call: TRBV7-2
j_call: TRBJ1-1
clone_size: NA
cdr3_aa: CASSNRGNTEAFF

v_call: TRBV7-2
j_call: TRBJ1-2
clone_size: NA
cdr3_aa: CASRSDRWGYGYTF

v_call: TRBV10-3
j_call: TRBJ1-1
clone_size: once
cdr3_aa: CAISPTGVNTEAFF